This T cell receptor (beta chain) was sequenced during a study of vaccination effects on CD4 cells after COVID-19. Overall study context: Sample provision by two convalescent patients occurred 16 days and one week before vaccination.

V dropped 1 base and J dropped 4 bases, with 4 bases sitting between them. Germline V CDR1 and CDR2: MNHNS, SASEGT. This CDR3 is 12 amino acids long. Before any sequencing was done, the ViraFEST assay used viral peptide pools to expand antigen-specific CD4+ T cells. The culture ran for 10 days before CD4+ T cells were isolated. This individual tested PCR-positive for SARS-CoV-2 infection between March and December 2020. Half the medium was replaced with IL-2 medium on days 3 and 7. This clone was detected a few times. What it binds is not known. Profiling relied on immunoSEQ multiplex PCR, and the TCRdb table lists in-frame clones only, not all of them. The repertoire includes around 50,000 clones, 75% to 85% of them detected once, and about 5% sits in the top ten.

The material was CD4+ T cells from PBMCs cultured with HIV peptides, obtained before COVID-19 vaccination. Subset of the sample: HIV-1 Nef peptide pool negative control/reference culture. The receptor was derived from a human donor who had a prior SARS-CoV-2 infection. This chain links TRBV6-1 with TRBJ1-2; D remains ambiguous. DNA of the CDR3: TGTGCCAGCAGTGAAGGCCTCTATGGCTACACCTTC. It encodes CASSEGLYGYTF.